These 20 T cell receptor beta chains came from one sample sequenced in a study of T cells in Graves' hyperthyroidism and ophthalmopathy. What was amplified from RNA transcripts were TCR beta CDR3 regions. The HTBI set primed first-round TCR CDR3 RT-PCR. One entry per CDR3 protein, called by TCRdb with MiXCR from the multiplex PCR reads. This table holds some 400,000 distinct CDR3 sequences, approximately 15% found once. The sample taken for sequencing was blood. These receptors all come from an older woman with Graves' hyperthyroidism.

This clonotype has only a few counts. The chain has TRBV11-3 and TRBJ2-6; 9 bases are shared with TRBD1. The trim removed 0 bases at V and 8 bases at J, leaving 11 bases unmatched. The CDR3 has 18 amino acids. Germline CDR1 and CDR2: SGHNT and YENEEA. The CDR3 spells CASSLELYSGQGTNVLTF. CDR3 nucleotide sequence: TGTGCCAGCAGCTTAGAACTATATTCGGGACAGGGAACCAACGTCCTGACTTTC.

This clonotype was detected ten times or more. This chain connects TRBV30 to TRBJ2-7; TRBD1 matches at 10 bases. In germline, CDR1 is GTSNPN, CDR2 SVGIG (reference sequence). The CDR3 spans 13 residues. Trimming cost V 4 bases and J 3 bases; bases outside gene matches: 3. CDR3 DNA: TGTGCCTGGACTAGGACAGGGGGCTACGAGCAGTACTTC. It codes for CAWTRTGGYEQYF.

This clonotype was seen a few times. V usage is TRBV7-9 and J usage is TRBJ1-2; tentative D call: TRBD1 (6 bases). Trimming shortened V by 5 bases and J by 5 bases, and 24 bases separated the two germline ends. The germline gives CDR1 SEHNR, CDR2 FQNEAQ (reference sequence). CDR3 length: 17 residues. As DNA, the CDR3 is TGTGCCAGCAGCACTGTTGCTGCAGGGGAGGGAGAGTATGGCTACACCTTC. Residues: CASSTVAAGEGEYGYTF.

This clonotype appeared many times. This chain joins TRBV7-9 and TRBJ1-1; possible D gene TRBD1, 6 bases. CDR1 SEHNR and CDR2 FQNEAQ come from the germline V gene (reference sequence). The CDR3 length is 15 residues. The V end was cut by 0 bases, the J end by 5 bases, with 13 bases between. The CDR3 coding sequence is TGTGCCAGCAGCTTAGCGTCAGGGGCAGGAACTGAAGCTTTCTTT. Translated: CASSLASGAGTEAFF.

This clonotype was detected ten times or more. The chain couples TRBV7-2 to TRBJ2-7; D might be TRBD1 (7 bases). CDR1 is SGHTA and CDR2 is FQGNSA in the germline V gene. CDR3 length: 17 amino acids. Trimming took off 4 bases at V and 4 bases at J, with 23 bases between the two ends. CDR3 nucleotides: TGTGCCAGCAGCTCCCATCAGGGGGGAGTCGGGGGTTACGAGCAGTACTTC. It codes for CASSSHQGGVGGYEQYF. The variable domain in full, completed from reference TRBV7-2 and TRBJ2-7, reads GAGVSQSPSNKVTEKGKDVELRCDPISGHTALYWYRQSLGQGLEFLIYFQGNSAPDKSGLPSDRFSAERTGGSVSTLTIQRTQQEDSAVYLCASSSHQGGVGGYEQYFGPGTRLTVT.

This clonotype came up many times. This chain connects TRBV10-3 to TRBJ2-2, with 7 bases fitting TRBD1. The germline CDR1 and CDR2 sequences are ENHRY and SYGVKD. The CDR3 length is 14 residues. J lost 2 bases, V lost 11 bases, and 8 bases had no gene match. The CDR3 DNA reads TGTGCCTCCGGACAGGAGATAAACACCGGGGAGCTGTTTTTT. Its protein is CASGQEINTGELFF.

This clonotype appeared a few times. The V gene is TRBV28, the J gene TRBJ1-2; a possible D gene is TRBD1 (6 bases). V lost 5 bases, J lost 3 bases, and 19 bases lay in between. This CDR3 is 16 amino acids long. The germline CDR1 and CDR2 sequences are MDHEN and SYDVKM. As DNA, the CDR3 is TGTGCCAGCAGTCCACCAGGACAGATTGCTTACTATGGCTACACCTTC. The encoded protein is CASSPPGQIAYYGYTF.

In this sample, this clonotype turned up many times. The chain uses TRBV18 and TRBJ1-1; 9 nucleotides line up with TRBD1. After removal of 2 bases from V and 1 base from J, the junction contained 5 bases not matched to a gene. The length of the CDR3 is 16 residues. Germline assignment: CDR1 KGHSH and CDR2 LQKENI. CDR3 protein: CASSPTDRGSNTEAFF. DNA of the CDR3: TGTGCCAGCTCACCAACGGACAGGGGTTCGAACACTGAAGCTTTCTTT.

This clonotype was seen only once. This sequence joins TRBV2 and TRBJ1-2; D gene uncertain. This CDR3 is 14 amino acids long. Germline-derived CDR1 and CDR2 are SNHLY and FYNNEI. Trimming pared 5 bases from V and 6 bases from J, leaving 16 bases between. DNA of the CDR3: TGTGCCAGCAGTTACACGGACGAGGTGGATGGCTACACCTTC. Protein sequence: CASSYTDEVDGYTF.

Details on this clonotype: A much larger clonotype is one base distant, so this may be a read error. This chain links TRBV2 with TRBJ2-7, with 11 bases aligning to TRBD2. Germline CDR1 and CDR2: SNHLY and FYNNEI. This CDR3 comprises 15 residues. The CDR3 DNA reads TGTGCCGGCAGCGGACTAGCGGGCCTTTCCTACGAGCAGTACTTC. Its translation: CAGSGLAGLSYEQYF. The whole variable domain, filled in from reference TRBV2 and TRBJ2-7, reads EPEVTQTPSHQVTQMGQEVILRCVPISNHLYFYWYRQILGQKVEFLVSFYNNEISEKSEIFDDQFSVERPDGSNFTLKIRSTKLEDSAMYFCAGSGLAGLSYEQYFGPGTRLTVT.

The chain carries TRBV18 and TRBJ2-1; D is uncertain. V dropped 2 bases and J dropped 7 bases, with 12 bases sitting between them. Germline-derived CDR1 and CDR2 are KGHSH and LQKENI. The length of the CDR3 is 14 residues. Here the CDR3 reads CASSPATLGNEQFF. CDR3 sequence (DNA): TGTGCCAGCTCACCAGCTACTTTGGGTAATGAGCAGTTCTTC.

This clonotype was seen ten or more times. The chain carries TRBV3-1 and TRBJ2-5, with 7 bases aligning to TRBD2. Unmatched junction bases numbered 14, after V lost 1 base and J lost 3 bases. From germline, CDR1 is LGHDT and CDR2 YNNKEL (reference sequence). The CDR3 is made up of 18 amino acids. The CDR3 nucleotides read TGTGCCAGCAGCCAAGTGACGGAAGGACCTAGCGGCGAAGAGACCCAGTACTTC. It specifies CASSQVTEGPSGEETQYF.

Only a few counts were recorded for this clonotype. This sequence joins TRBV3-1 and TRBJ1-5, with 9 nucleotides matching TRBD1. Losses at the gene ends were 1 base for V and 5 bases for J; bases not matched to a gene: 6. The CDR3 extends over 16 amino acids. Germline values: CDR1 LGHDT, CDR2 YNNKEL (reference sequence). DNA of the CDR3: TGTGCCAGCAGCCAAGGGGGGGGACAGGGCCATCAGCCCCAGCATTTT. Residues: CASSQGGGQGHQPQHF.

This clonotype was seen ten or more times. CDR3 nucleotide sequence: TGTGCCAGCAGCTCCAGGACTGGCTTATCCACAGATACGCAGTATTTT. Amino acid sequence: CASSSRTGLSTDTQYF. The chain recombines TRBV7-9 with TRBJ2-3, with a possible D match to TRBD2 (5 bases). Germline V CDR1 and CDR2: SEHNR, FQNEAQ (reference sequence). V was clipped by 4 bases and J by 2 bases, with 16 bases between them. The CDR3 sequence is 16 residues long.

This chain uses TRBV7-2 with TRBJ2-3, with TRBD2 matching 8 bases. V lost 5 bases and J lost 2; bases outside the gene matches: 9. This CDR3 region has 16 residues. CDR1 is SGHTA, CDR2 FQGNSA, per germline. The CDR3 region has the DNA TGTGCCAGCAGCCCGAGCGGGACTAGATCCACAGATACGCAGTATTTT. Translation: CASSPSGTRSTDTQYF.

This clonotype was detected many times. CDR3 in DNA: TGTGCCAGCAGTTTGCGGACTAATGAAAAACTGTTTTTT. Amino acids: CASSLRTNEKLFF. V usage is TRBV12-3 or TRBV12-4 and J usage is TRBJ1-4; D not certain. V was shortened by 3 bases and J by 2 bases, with 4 bases between the two germline ends. The CDR3 covers 13 residues.

The V call is TRBV12-3 or TRBV12-4, the J call TRBJ2-1, with 8 bases identical to TRBD2. Unmatched junction bases numbered 4, after V lost 3 bases and J lost 0 bases. The CDR3 loop spans 16 amino acids. In DNA form, the CDR3 reads TGTGCCAGCAGTTTTTCCGGGACTAGCTCCTACAATGAGCAGTTCTTC. It is translated as CASSFSGTSSYNEQFF.

There are many counts of this clonotype. The chain links TRBV6-1 to TRBJ2-1, with 7 bases lining up with TRBD2. Germline values: CDR1 MNHNS, CDR2 SASEGT. Trimming cost V 4 bases and J 3 bases; bases outside gene matches: 6. The CDR3 length is 15 residues. The CDR3 DNA reads as TGTGCCAGCAGTGCTCGACTAGCTTTCTACAATGAGCAGTTCTTC. Amino acids: CASSARLAFYNEQFF.

The table lists this clonotype with many counts. The chain recombines TRBV15 with TRBJ1-5; a weak D match, TRBD1 (6 bases). Trimming stripped 1 base from V and 6 bases from J, with 10 bases between. CDR3 size: 14 residues. CDR1 is LNHNV and CDR2 is YYDKDF in the germline V gene (reference sequence). The CDR3 protein is CATSRGDKAQPQHF. In DNA form, the CDR3 reads TGTGCCACCAGCAGAGGGGACAAAGCTCAGCCCCAGCATTTT.

This clonotype was counted between two and nine times. This chain's CDR3 is CSADGPGQGSNTEAFF. CDR3 nucleotide sequence: TGCAGTGCTGACGGACCGGGACAGGGGTCGAACACTGAAGCTTTCTTT. The chain couples TRBV20-1 to TRBJ1-1, with TRBD1 matching 10 bases. Losses at the gene ends were 5 bases for V and 1 base for J; bases not matched to a gene: 10. The germline CDR1 and CDR2 sequences are DFQATT and SNEGSKA (reference sequence). There are 16 residues in the CDR3.